This T cell receptor (beta chain) was recorded in a study of cytomegalovirus exposure and HLA in healthy donors. Findings and caveats of the study: Cytomegalovirus-associated TCR beta chains were listed, numbering some 170.

Between the trimmed V and J ends, which lost 5 bases and 2 bases, there was a span of 12 bases. This CDR3 is 14 amino acids long. Germline-derived CDR1 and CDR2 are SEHNR and FQNEAQ (reference sequence). To note about this clone: Antigen specificity is unknown.

Measured with immunoSEQ multiplex PCR; TCRdb has only the in-frame clones, and not every one. The sample lists 150,000 to 250,000 clones; 80% to 85% were seen once. The sample comprised PBMCs. The TCR comes from a woman in her twenties or thirties in good health and CMV-seronegative. The chain employs TRBV7-9 and TRBJ1-2; D is possibly TRBD1 (6 bases). CDR3 protein: CASSPRDKNYGYTF. For the CDR3, the DNA is TGTGCCAGCAGCCCCCGGGACAAGAACTATGGCTACACCTTC.